These T cell receptor beta chains were read from a single sample in a study of T cells expressing NK-cell markers. For each CDR3 protein, TCRdb gives one entry from its re-call of the 5' RACE reads, without DNA. This sample's table reports 400,000 to 450,000 distinct CDR3 sequences. Sequenced sample: blood T cells: a sorted CD56 or NKG2C T cell subset, CD4+ or CD8+ T cells, or bulk PBMC T cells (not recorded which). The receptors shown here come from a woman aged 18 to 75 in good health. Each CDR3 is given with its conserved first and last residue.

J gene | V gene | CDR3 protein
TRBJ1-2 | TRBV10-3 | CAIRKRADDNYGYTF
TRBJ1-2 | TRBV6-1 | CASSKGGTGTQNYGYTF
TRBJ2-2 | TRBV5-1 | CASSLAGAGTTGELFF
TRBJ2-1 | TRBV4-3 | CASRGGDQGGYNEQFF
TRBJ2-5 | TRBV14 | CASSQGDLAVRETQYF
TRBJ2-5 | TRBV12-3/TRBV12-4 | CATTPSGNSQETQYF
TRBJ2-6 | TRBV12-3/TRBV12-4 | CASFLAGANVLTF
TRBJ2-2 | TRBV7-6 | CASSLRVAANTGELFF
TRBJ2-7 | TRBV5-1 | CASTKIGSFYEQYF
TRBJ2-1 | TRBV21-1 | CASSRGLEVYNEQFF
TRBJ2-3 | TRBV12-3/TRBV12-4 | CASSFAGATDTQYF
TRBJ2-2 | TRBV28 | CASSFAGRTGELFF
TRBJ2-5 | TRBV2 | CASSEGADQETQYF
TRBJ1-5 | TRBV7-8 | CASSTGGGSNQPQHF
TRBJ2-2 | TRBV12-3/TRBV12-4 | CASSLYGGTAGELFF
TRBJ1-5 | TRBV6-1 | CASRDRDRAPLQHF
TRBJ1-6 | TRBV24-1 | CATSRDTQNSPLHF
TRBJ2-2 | TRBV4-3 | CASSQDQTSGTGELFF
TRBJ2-7 | TRBV18 | CASSPTAGTGRAEQYF
TRBJ2-1 | TRBV20-1 | CSARVVSSSYNEQFF
TRBJ2-1 | TRBV9 | CASSAILTSGSYNEQFF
TRBJ2-3 | TRBV29-1 | CSAKLLDIGTDTQYF
TRBJ2-1 | TRBV4-3 | CASSQDLWAWRRFF
TRBJ2-2 | TRBV6-2/TRBV6-3 | CASSYDRDRTGELFF
TRBJ1-1 | TRBV6-2/TRBV6-3 | CASTPSLGLEAFF
TRBJ2-2 | TRBV11-1 | CASSLEEVVSGELFF
TRBJ1-4 | TRBV12-3/TRBV12-4 | CASSLRGVKEKLFF
TRBJ1-1 | TRBV6-5 | CASSNRADTEAFF
TRBJ1-3 | TRBV18 | CASSPQGRNIIYF
TRBJ2-1 | TRBV11-1 | CASSPRGVGQGWYNEQFF
TRBJ2-3 | TRBV18 | CASSPIGTDTQYF
TRBJ2-7 | TRBV12-3/TRBV12-4 | CASSFRPSGSDEQYF
TRBJ2-5 | TRBV6-1 | CASTSDRGKETQYF
TRBJ1-4 | TRBV27 | CASSLLPHLGRGEKLFF